The 26 T cell receptor beta chains below come from one sample, sequenced in a study of post-analysis software for immune sequencing data. Study-wide results and limits: Among 5 or 6 TRBV segments more frequent in patients than controls were TRBV5-6, TRBV5-1 and TRBV20-1.

No antigen is known for these receptors. Every TCR beta cDNA library bore unique molecular identifiers. TCRdb redid the calling of the PCR reads with MiXCR, one entry per CDR3 protein. This sample has over 150,000 distinct CDR3 sequences, with approximately 28% found just once. Sequences were obtained from blood. The receptors were sampled from a girl between 5 and 17 years old with multiple sclerosis.

Only a few counts were recorded for this clonotype. The chain employs TRBV28 and TRBJ2-7; 14 bases match TRBD2. Unmatched junction bases numbered 6, after V lost 5 bases and J lost 6 bases. Germline V gene sequence: CDR1 MDHEN, CDR2 SYDVKM. The length of the CDR3 is 15 residues. This CDR3 reads CASSPGGLAGVEQYF. The CDR3 nucleotides are TGTGCCAGCAGTCCCGGGGGACTAGCGGGAGTCGAGCAGTACTTC.

This clonotype has only a few counts. The V gene is TRBV29-1, the J gene TRBJ1-1; D is ambiguous. The ends were cut back, 4 bases at V and 1 base at J, with 10 bases in the middle. Germline CDR1 is SQVTM and CDR2 is ANQGSEA. This CDR3 has 13 residues. CDR3 region: CSVAEGTNTEAFF. For the CDR3, the DNA is TGCAGCGTTGCCGAGGGCACGAACACTGAAGCTTTCTTT.

The CDR3 is CASSVRGDDNQPQHF. The CDR3 DNA sequence: TGTGCCAGCAGCGTTCGGGGGGACGACAATCAGCCCCAGCATTTT. V and J are TRBV9 and TRBJ1-5, with D maybe TRBD1 (5 bases). The ends were cut back, 2 bases at V and 3 bases at J, with 12 bases in the middle. Germline loops: CDR1 SGDLS, CDR2 YYNGEE. The CDR3 length is 15 residues.

This clonotype has more than one count but fewer than ten. V usage is TRBV20-1 and J usage is TRBJ2-3; 9 nucleotides match TRBD2. Per germline, CDR1 DFQATT and CDR2 SNEGSKA (reference sequence). The CDR3 is made up of 13 amino acids. Trimming took 5 bases from V and 7 from J; bases not matched to a gene: 7. The CDR3 reads CSAPSGTSYTQYF. The DNA of the CDR3 is TGCAGTGCTCCGTCCGGGACTAGCTATACGCAGTATTTT.

This clonotype turned up a few times. This rearrangement joins TRBV12-3 or TRBV12-4 to TRBJ1-1, with 8 bases identical to TRBD1. The V and J ends lost 8 bases and 4 bases, in that order; junction bases with no gene match: 12. CDR3 length equals 15 residues. In DNA form, the CDR3 reads TGTGCCAGCCGACCCTCGCAGGGGGCAAGCACTGAAGCTTTCTTT. This gives the protein CASRPSQGASTEAFF.

This clonotype was counted between two and nine times. J is TRBJ1-2 and V is TRBV28; 8 nucleotides line up with TRBD1. Germline assignment: CDR1 MDHEN and CDR2 SYDVKM. This CDR3 region has 11 residues. J lost 8 bases, V lost 6 bases, and 2 bases had no gene match. CDR3 sequence: CASRQGDGYTF. CDR3 in DNA: TGTGCCAGCAGACAGGGGGACGGCTACACCTTC.

This clonotype appeared a few times. V is TRBV12-3 or TRBV12-4 and J is TRBJ2-5; D call uncertain. V lost 5 bases to trimming and J lost 5 bases, with 15 bases between them. The length of the CDR3 is 14 residues. The CDR3 sequence is CASSLRSLGETQYF. In DNA, the CDR3 is TGTGCCAGCAGTCTCCGTTCACTCGGCGAGACCCAGTACTTC.

The chain joins TRBV20-1 to TRBJ2-1, with 7 bases matching TRBD2. The V segment lost 6 bases and the J segment 8 bases; nucleotides outside the gene matches: 16. The CDR3 has 15 residues. The germline V gene encodes CDR1 DFQATT and CDR2 SNEGSKA (reference sequence). This chain's CDR3 is CSAPVRYGGRDEQFF. CDR3 nucleotide sequence: TGCAGTGCCCCCGTTAGGTATGGCGGGAGAGATGAGCAGTTCTTC.

The chain combines TRBV11-1 with TRBJ1-3; tentative D call: TRBD1 (6 bases). From germline, CDR1 is SGHAT and CDR2 FQDESV (reference sequence). The V end was cut by 5 bases, the J end by 1 base, with 12 bases between. CDR3 length: 15 amino acids. The CDR3 nucleotides are TGTGCCAGCAGCCCTTCAGGGGTGTCTGGAAACACCATATATTTT. Its translation: CASSPSGVSGNTIYF. The full variable domain, in which reference TRBV11-1 and TRBJ1-3 provide the parts outside the CDR3, is EAEVAQSPRYKITEKSQAVAFWCDPISGHATLYWYRQILGQGPELLVQFQDESVVDDSQLPKDRFSAERLKGVDSTLKIQPAELGDSAMYLCASSPSGVSGNTIYFGEGSWLTVV.

Of note for this clonotype: This may be a read error: a much more frequent sequence differs by one nucleotide. This chain links TRBV12-3 or TRBV12-4 with TRBJ2-1; unclear D gene. This CDR3 is 16 amino acids long. DNA of the CDR3: TGTGCCGGCAGTCCCCCAGACCGGAGCGCCTACAATGAGCAGTTCTTC. As protein: CAGSPPDRSAYNEQFF.

This clonotype was counted only a few times. The chain is built from TRBV7-9 and TRBJ2-1, with TRBD2 matching 12 bases. The V and J ends lost 4 bases and 8 bases, in that order; junction bases with no gene match: 9. The CDR3 extends over 16 amino acids. Looked up from germline, CDR1 is SEHNR and CDR2 is FQNEAQ (reference sequence). This chain's CDR3 is CASSSPGLAGFDEQFF. The CDR3, as DNA: TGTGCCAGCAGCTCCCCGGGACTAGCGGGTTTCGATGAGCAGTTCTTC. The full variable domain, its missing parts supplied by reference TRBV7-9 and TRBJ2-1, is DTGVSQNPRHKITKRGQNVTFRCDPISEHNRLYWYRQTLGQGPEFLTYFQNEAQLEKSRLLSDRFSAERPKGSFSTLEIQRTEQGDSAMYLCASSSPGLAGFDEQFFGPGTRLTVL.

This clonotype occurred once. Given a much more abundant clone one base away, this may be a read error. The chain couples TRBV7-8 to TRBJ2-7, with 10 bases lining up with TRBD1. Germline lookup yields CDR1 SGHVS and CDR2 FQNEAQ. The CDR3 loop spans 15 amino acids. CDR3: CASSRTGTGAYKQYF. The DNA for the CDR3 is TGTGCCAGCAGCAGAACCGGGACAGGGGCCTACAAGCAGTACTTC.

A few counts support this clonotype. The chain combines TRBV5-1 with TRBJ2-2, with TRBD1 identical over 9 bases. Germline V CDR1 and CDR2: SGHRS, YFSETQ. CDR3 length: 15 residues. After removal of 4 bases from V and 3 bases from J, the junction contained 4 bases not matched to a gene. The CDR3 loop is CASSRTGGDTGELFF. CDR3 nucleotide sequence: TGCGCCAGCAGCCGTACAGGGGGCGACACCGGGGAGCTGTTTTTT.

On this clonotype: An end of the junction does not agree with germline; a read error may underlie this. The gene calls are TRBV28 and TRBJ1-5, with a tentative D call TRBD1 (6 bases). Germline V gives CDR1 MDHEN, CDR2 SYDVKM. The CDR3 runs to 13 residues. As DNA, the CDR3 is TGTGTCAGCCAGGCCCCAGGGGATCAGCCCCAGCATTTT. Translation: CVSQAPGDQPQHF.

This clonotype was recorded many times. The genes are TRBV5-1 and TRBJ1-2; unclear D gene. Germline assignment: CDR1 SGHRS and CDR2 YFSETQ. CDR3 length equals 15 residues. V lost 0 bases and J 8 bases, leaving 17 bases between the germline ends. This CDR3 reads CASSLAVRGHRGYTF. The CDR3 DNA is TGCGCCAGCAGCTTGGCCGTTAGAGGGCATCGAGGCTACACCTTC.

The chain joins TRBV5-1 to TRBJ1-2; D gene uncertain. This CDR3 has 16 amino acids. Per the germline V gene, CDR1 is SGHRS and CDR2 is YFSETQ. Trimming stripped 3 bases from V and 4 bases from J, with 19 bases between. CDR3 residues: CASSSQPSGSTYGYTF. CDR3 coding DNA: TGCGCCAGCAGCTCCCAACCCTCCGGGTCCACCTATGGCTACACCTTC. The full variable domain, in which reference TRBV5-1 and TRBJ1-2 provide the parts outside the CDR3, is KAGVTQTPRYLIKTRGQQVTLSCSPISGHRSVSWYQQTPGQGLQFLFEYFSETQRNKGNFPGRFSGRQFSNSRSEMNVSTLELGDSALYLCASSSQPSGSTYGYTFGSGTRLTVV.

This clonotype was seen repeatedly, ten times or more. CDR3 DNA: TGTGCCAGCGGGTTGACAGGCGCTAAGTGGGGACAAGAGACCCAGTACTTC. It is translated as CASGLTGAKWGQETQYF. V gene TRBV27 combines with J gene TRBJ2-5; D is perhaps TRBD1 (6 bases). The CDR3 totals 17 residues. Trimming took off 8 bases at V and 2 bases at J, with 24 bases between the two ends. CDR1 is MNHEY, CDR2 SMNVEV, per germline (reference sequence).

This clonotype appeared many times. The V and J genes are TRBV9 and TRBJ2-1; tentatively, D is TRBD2 (6 bases). The CDR3 extends over 14 amino acids. Per germline, CDR1 SGDLS and CDR2 YYNGEE. The ends were cut back, 2 bases at V and 3 bases at J, with 9 bases in the middle. The CDR3 protein is CASSVRELYNEQFF. The CDR3 coding sequence is TGTGCCAGCAGCGTGCGGGAACTCTACAATGAGCAGTTCTTC.

A note on this clonotype: With a much larger clone just one base away, this may be a read error. The missing conserved phenylalanine or tryptophan at the end of this CDR3 makes a read error likely. The rearrangement joins TRBV20-1 to TRBJ2-7; 8 nucleotides align to TRBD2. The J call is in doubt because the DNA end fits TRBJ2-5 better. The CDR3 length is 15 residues. Looked up from germline, CDR1 is DFQATT and CDR2 is SNEGSKA (reference sequence). In nucleotides, the CDR3 is TGCAGTGCTAGAGTGGGAGCGGGAGAGTGGGAGACCCAGTACTTG. Its protein is CSARVGAGEWETQYL.

Comment on this clonotype: This may stem from a read error, because a much larger clone lies one nucleotide away. The V gene is TRBV3-1, the J gene TRBJ2-5; possible D gene TRBD1, 5 bases. Germline-derived CDR1 and CDR2 are LGHDT and YNNKEL (reference sequence). V lost 0 bases to trimming and J lost 11 bases, with 13 bases between them. The CDR3 is 13 amino acids. In DNA, the CDR3 is TGTGCCAGCAGCCAAGAATTCAGGGTGGAGCAGTACTTC. Translated, it gives CASSQEFRVEQYF.

J is TRBJ2-5 and V is TRBV15; D not certain. V lost 2 bases and J 5 bases, leaving 9 bases between the germline ends. Germline V gene lookup returns CDR1 LNHNV and CDR2 YYDKDF (reference sequence). This CDR3 has 13 amino acids. The CDR3 is CATSRFGGETQYF. CDR3 in DNA: TGTGCCACCAGCAGATTCGGCGGCGAGACCCAGTACTTC.

V usage is TRBV20-1 and J usage is TRBJ2-1; the match to TRBD1 covers 7 bases. The CDR3 spans 11 residues. With 4 bases clipped from V and 13 bases from J, the junction kept 7 bases outside the gene matches. CDR1 is DFQATT and CDR2 is SNEGSKA in the germline V gene (reference sequence). CDR3 nucleotides: TGCAGTGCTACCACAGGGGCGAATCAGTTCTTC. Amino acid sequence: CSATTGANQFF.

Ten or more counts support this clonotype. The chain combines TRBV12-3 or TRBV12-4 with TRBJ2-1; maybe TRBD2 (6 bases). This CDR3 has 13 amino acids. Trimming stripped 3 bases from V and 10 bases from J, with 13 bases between. The CDR3 DNA sequence: TGTGCCAGCAGTTTCGGAGGGAGTCCAGAGCAGTTCTTC. Its translation: CASSFGGSPEQFF.

As regards this clonotype: Given a much more abundant clone one base away, this may be a read error. The chain combines TRBV15 with TRBJ2-5; D might be TRBD2 (6 bases). The J call could be wrong; TRBJ2-7 is a better fit for the DNA end. CDR3 length: 12 amino acids. CDR1 LNHNV and CDR2 YYDKDF come from the germline V gene (reference sequence). The chain's CDR3 is CATSTQTSEQYF. DNA for the CDR3: TGTGCCACCAGCACCCAGACTAGCGAGCAGTACTTC.

This CDR3 is CASGQTPGQNQPQHF. The CDR3, as DNA: TGTGCTAGTGGCCAAACCCCGGGCCAAAATCAGCCCCAGCATTTT. The chain uses TRBV12-5 and TRBJ1-5, with D unresolved. This CDR3 spans 15 amino acids. Germline values: CDR1 LGHNT, CDR2 FRNRAP. Trimming cost V 6 bases and J 4 bases, with 16 bases left between them. The variable domain in full, completed from reference TRBV12-5 and TRBJ1-5, reads DARVTQTPRHKVTEMGQEVTMRCQPILGHNTVFWYRQTMMQGLELLAYFRNRAPLDDSGMPKDRFSAEMPDATLATLKIQPSEPRDSAVYFCASGQTPGQNQPQHFGDGTRLSIL.

At least ten counts were recorded for this clonotype. The V gene is TRBV6-5, the J gene TRBJ2-5, with TRBD2 matching over 7 bases. J was trimmed by 4 bases and V by 2 bases; bases with no gene match: 4. The CDR3 covers 14 residues. The germline gives CDR1 MNHEY, CDR2 SVGAGI. CDR3 DNA: TGTGCCAGCAGTTACGGGGGGGTATCAGAGACCCAGTACTTC. This gives the protein CASSYGGVSETQYF.